The 18 T cell receptor beta chains in this list originate from one sample, sequenced in a study of vaccination effects on CD4 cells after COVID-19. Their target antigens are unknown. Only in-frame clones appear in the TCRdb table, and some are missing; sequencing was by immunoSEQ multiplex PCR. Of approximately 30,000 clones listed, more than 70% are singletons. Ahead of sequencing, the ViraFEST assay grew antigen-specific CD4+ T cells using viral peptide pools. When around 10 days of culture had elapsed, CD4+ T cells were isolated. Nucleocapsid antibody tests were negative, and the vaccine recipients had no prior SARS-CoV-2 infection. The sequencing here drew on CD4+ T cells from PBMCs cultured with SARS-CoV-2 spike peptides, taken before COVID-19 vaccination. All receptors come from a human donor who received a COVID-19 vaccine.

This clone was recorded once. The CDR3 loop reads CASSATGWYGYTF. CDR3 DNA: TGTGCCAGCAGCGCGACAGGGTGGTATGGCTACACCTTC. This chain connects TRBV14 to TRBJ1-2; TRBD1 matches at 7 bases. J was trimmed by 5 bases and V by 5 bases; bases with no gene match: 5. Germline V gene lookup returns CDR1 SGHDN and CDR2 FVKESK. This CDR3 is 13 amino acids long. Full variable domain (outside the CDR3, taken from reference TRBV14 and TRBJ1-2): EAGVTQFPSHSVIEKGQTVTLRCDPISGHDNLYWYRRVMGKEIKFLLHFVKESKQDESGMPNNRFLAERTGGTYSTLKVQPAELEDSGVYFCASSATGWYGYTFGSGTRLTVV.

The chain joins TRBV4-1 to TRBJ2-1; 9 bases fit TRBD2. With V trimmed by 3 bases and J by 1 base, 10 bases remained unmatched. CDR3 length equals 18 residues. Germline CDR1 and CDR2: MGHRA and YSYEKL. The CDR3 protein is CASSQGLSGGPSYNEQFF. CDR3 bases: TGCGCCAGCAGCCAGGGGCTTAGCGGGGGTCCATCCTACAATGAGCAGTTCTTC.

The J gene is TRBJ2-7, the V gene TRBV7-2; 7 bases are a match to TRBD1. With V trimmed by 3 bases and J by 4 bases, 6 bases remained unmatched. The CDR3 consists of 14 residues. Germline V gives CDR1 SGHTA, CDR2 FQGNSA. The CDR3 sequence is CASSLAGTVYEQYF. The CDR3 DNA reads TGTGCCAGCAGCTTGGCCGGGACAGTATACGAGCAGTACTTC.

The chain joins TRBV18 to TRBJ1-1, with unresolved D. This CDR3 contains 14 residues. V dropped 5 bases and J dropped 0 bases, with 10 bases sitting between them. Germline CDR1 and CDR2: KGHSH and LQKENI. The chain's CDR3 is CASSVTILNTEAFF. CDR3 DNA sequence: TGTGCCAGCTCAGTAACGATCCTGAACACTGAAGCTTTCTTT.

The sample holds a few counts of this clone. The genes are TRBV19 and TRBJ1-5; D is unclear. The CDR3 spans 13 residues. The V end was cut by 9 bases, the J end by 5 bases, with 14 bases between. Germline CDR1 reads LNHDA; CDR2 reads SQIVND (reference sequence). The CDR3 region is CARIREDDQPQHF. The CDR3 DNA reads as TGTGCCAGAATAAGGGAGGACGATCAGCCCCAGCATTTT.

This clone has more than one count but fewer than ten. This chain links TRBV27 with TRBJ1-2, with TRBD1 matching 7 bases. The CDR3 is made up of 15 amino acids. The germline CDR1 and CDR2 sequences are MNHEY and SMNVEV (reference sequence). V gave up 10 bases and J gave up 1 base; unmatched junction bases: 12. CDR3 protein: CATSPGGQLNYGYTF. CDR3 DNA sequence: TGTGCCACGTCACCCGGGGGACAGCTTAACTATGGCTACACCTTC.

The CDR3 loop reads CASSMVPRWESEQYF. CDR3 DNA: TGTGCCAGTAGTATGGTGCCCCGATGGGAATCCGAGCAGTACTTC. V usage is TRBV19 and J usage is TRBJ2-7; D gene uncertain. The germline V and J ends were trimmed by 3 bases and 6 bases, with 18 bases remaining between them. Germline V gene sequence: CDR1 LNHDA, CDR2 SQIVND (reference sequence). The CDR3 covers 15 residues.

This clone was detected only once. The genes are TRBV30 and TRBJ1-2, with D perhaps matching TRBD1 (5 bases). CDR3 length equals 12 residues. Germline values: CDR1 GTSNPN, CDR2 SVGIG (reference sequence). Deletions cut 3 bases from V and 7 bases from J, with 12 bases between. This CDR3 is CAWRGERTGYTF. In DNA form, the CDR3 reads TGTGCCTGGAGAGGGGAGAGAACTGGCTACACCTTC.

Only one count was recorded for this clone. The chain employs TRBV7-9 and TRBJ1-2; 9 bases are a match to TRBD1. The CDR3 runs to 13 residues. Germline V gives CDR1 SEHNR, CDR2 FQNEAQ (reference sequence). With V trimmed by 5 bases and J by 6 bases, 4 bases remained unmatched. In DNA, the CDR3 is TGTGCCAGCAGCAAAACAGGGGGCAATGGCTACACCTTC. It translates to CASSKTGGNGYTF.

J is TRBJ2-7 and V is TRBV6-1; 8 bases line up with TRBD2. The V gene's germline CDR1 is MNHNS and CDR2 SASEGT. The CDR3 consists of 14 residues. V was pared by 2 bases and J by 0 bases, with 0 bases of the junction left unmatched. CDR3: CASSELAGSYEQYF. In DNA, the CDR3 is TGTGCCAGCAGTGAACTAGCGGGCTCCTACGAGCAGTACTTC.

The chain has TRBV5-6 and TRBJ2-3, with 10 bases that match TRBD2. The CDR3 covers 16 residues. The J segment lost 3 bases and the V segment lost 4 bases, leaving 8 bases of the junction unmatched. Germline loops: CDR1 SGHDT, CDR2 YYEEEE. As DNA, the CDR3 is TGTGCCAGCAGCCCGCTAGCGGGAGAGGGTACAGATACGCAGTATTTT. The encoded protein is CASSPLAGEGTDTQYF.

The V and J genes are TRBV4-1 and TRBJ2-3; D gene ambiguous. Germline-derived CDR1 and CDR2 are MGHRA and YSYEKL. The CDR3 is 15 residues long. V lost 0 bases and J lost 3, with 10 bases in between. The CDR3 region is CASSQDAHKTDTQYF. As DNA, the CDR3 is TGCGCCAGCAGCCAAGATGCGCACAAAACAGATACGCAGTATTTT.

The chain is built from TRBV6-5 and TRBJ1-5; no clear D gene. This CDR3 is built from 14 residues. V lost 6 bases and J lost 5, with 14 bases in between. CDR1 is MNHEY, CDR2 SVGAGI, per germline. The CDR3 DNA reads TGTGCCAGCAGCATAAGGATGGTCGATCAGCCCCAGCATTTT. It specifies CASSIRMVDQPQHF.

In this sample, this clone turned up a few times. The chain carries TRBV5-1 and TRBJ2-7; 8 bases are a match to TRBD2. V gave up 4 bases and J gave up 2 bases; unmatched junction bases: 8. The CDR3 loop spans 15 amino acids. Germline V gene data show CDR1 as SGHRS and CDR2 as YFSETQ. Here the CDR3 reads CASSREGTVAYEQYF. For the CDR3, the DNA is TGCGCCAGCAGCCGGGAGGGGACCGTTGCCTACGAGCAGTACTTC.

The chain carries TRBV19 and TRBJ2-5; maybe TRBD1 (6 bases). Trimming pared 5 bases from V and 2 bases from J, leaving 12 bases between. The CDR3 is 14 amino acids. Germline V CDR1 and CDR2: LNHDA, SQIVND (reference sequence). CDR3 DNA sequence: TGTGCCAGTAGTGGTGGGACATCGCAAGAGACCCAGTACTTC. It translates to CASSGGTSQETQYF.

This chain uses TRBV18 with TRBJ1-6; D ambiguous. The CDR3 has 16 amino acids. Germline CDR1 KGHSH, CDR2 LQKENI. V lost 3 bases and J lost 9, with 18 bases in between. The CDR3 nucleotides read TGTGCCAGCTCACCCGGGCGCCCGGGAACGGGTTCACCCCTCCACTTT. It translates to CASSPGRPGTGSPLHF.

The rearrangement links TRBV3-1 (or the pseudogene TRBV3-2) to TRBJ1-4; 7 bases line up with TRBD1. V trimming: 4 bases; J trimming: 7 bases; junction bases outside the gene matches: 12. CDR3 length: 16 amino acids. Germline lookup yields CDR1 LGHDT and CDR2 YNNKEL (reference sequence). In DNA form, the CDR3 reads TGTGCCAGCAGCCGACCAGGGGGGGCGCGGCTTGAAAAACTGTTTTTT. It is translated as CASSRPGGARLEKLFF.

The rearrangement uses TRBV29-1 and TRBJ2-3, with no clear D. The CDR3 consists of 13 residues. Germline V gene lookup returns CDR1 SQVTM and CDR2 ANQGSEA. The V gene lost 5 bases and the J gene lost 2 bases, with 11 bases spanning the gap. CDR3 nucleotides: TGCAGCGTTAGGATGGGATACACAGATACGCAGTATTTT. The encoded protein is CSVRMGYTDTQYF.